These 25 T cell receptor beta chains were all obtained from the same sample, sequenced in a study of T cell clonotyping in hematopoietic cell transplantation. Libraries were prepared by immunoSEQ multiplex PCR; TCRdb keeps only in-frame clonotypes and omits some of them. There are tens of thousands of clones in the sample; around 95% occur only once, and roughly 0.91% lies in the top ten. The source material was peripheral blood mononuclear cells. The receptors were gathered from a man aged 25 to 40 in good health. Some clones in this sample may be carry-over from other donors' samples.

The chain combines TRBV6-1 with TRBJ2-7; D may match TRBD1 or TRBD2 (5 bases each). CDR3 length: 14 amino acids. The germline V gene encodes CDR1 MNHNS and CDR2 SASEGT. The V gene lost 4 bases and the J gene lost 0 bases, with 10 bases spanning the gap. CDR3: CASSGLGASYEQYF. CDR3 nucleotides: TGTGCCAGCAGTGGACTCGGGGCCTCCTACGAGCAGTACTTC.

The chain joins TRBV11-2 to TRBJ1-2; tentatively, D is TRBD1 (6 bases). Germline CDR1 is SGHAT and CDR2 is FQNNGV. The CDR3 covers 13 residues. V shed 5 bases and J shed 7 bases, with 14 bases lying between them. CDR3 coding DNA: TGTGCCAGCAGCCCACAGGGTCTAAGTGGCTACACCTTC. Its translation is CASSPQGLSGYTF.

CDR3 residues: CASAPPWEDTEAFF. The CDR3 bases are TGTGCTAGTGCCCCACCCTGGGAGGACACTGAAGCTTTCTTT. The rearrangement links TRBV12-5 to TRBJ1-1; D is unresolved. Germline CDR1 and CDR2: LGHNT and FRNRAP. The CDR3 contains 14 residues. The V gene lost 7 bases and the J gene lost 3 bases, with 15 bases spanning the gap.

J is TRBJ2-3 and V is TRBV6-1, with a weak D call TRBD1 (5 bases). Trimming pared 2 bases from V and 4 bases from J, leaving 13 bases between. This CDR3 spans 15 amino acids. The germline CDR1 and CDR2 sequences are MNHNS and SASEGT. Written as DNA, the CDR3 is TGTGCCAGCAGTGAATTCTCGACAGACGCAGATACGCAGTATTTT. This codes for CASSEFSTDADTQYF.

The rearrangement uses TRBV7-3 and TRBJ1-1; D is unclear. Germline CDR1 and CDR2: SGHTA and FQGTGA. This CDR3 spans 13 amino acids. Trimming removed 1 base at V and 2 bases at J, with 5 bases between. Here the CDR3 DNA reads TGTGCCAGCAGCTTAATGGCTAACACTGAAGCTTTCTTT. Encoded protein: CASSLMANTEAFF. Together with reference TRBV7-3 and TRBJ1-1, the CDR3 gives the full variable domain: GAGVSQTPSNKVTEKGKYVELRCDPISGHTALYWYRQSLGQGPEFLIYFQGTGAADDSGLPNDRFFAVRPEGSVSTLKIQRTERGDSAVYLCASSLMANTEAFFGQGTRLTVV.

The chain has TRBV7-2 and TRBJ1-3, with D perhaps TRBD1 (6 bases). The germline V and J ends were trimmed by 4 bases and 2 bases, with 15 bases remaining between them. CDR3 length: 16 residues. From germline, CDR1 is SGHTA and CDR2 FQGNSA. The CDR3 protein is CASSSTPGTPGNTIYF. Written as DNA, the CDR3 is TGTGCCAGCAGCTCAACCCCCGGGACACCTGGAAACACCATATATTTT.

This chain uses TRBV29-1 with TRBJ1-4; TRBD1 matches 10 bases. This CDR3 region has 15 residues. The V segment lost 6 bases and the J segment 4 bases; nucleotides outside the gene matches: 8. Per germline, CDR1 SQVTM and CDR2 ANQGSEA. The CDR3 loop reads CSVAGTGANNEKLFF. Written as DNA, the CDR3 is TGCAGCGTAGCCGGGACAGGGGCCAATAATGAAAAACTGTTTTTT.

The chain employs TRBV27 and TRBJ2-1, with D perhaps matching TRBD2 (6 bases). This CDR3 has 15 amino acids. Germline loops: CDR1 MNHEY, CDR2 SMNVEV (reference sequence). Trimming pared 2 bases from V and 8 bases from J, leaving 16 bases between. CDR3 DNA: TGTGCCAGCAGTTTAGGGGACTTCGGAGTCGATGAGCAGTTCTTC. This gives the protein CASSLGDFGVDEQFF.

In its sample, this clone was seen a few times. The gene calls are TRBV11-3 and TRBJ2-1; D is uncertain. Trimming pared 6 bases from V and 6 bases from J, leaving 12 bases between. The CDR3 is 13 residues long. Germline lookup yields CDR1 SGHNT and CDR2 YENEEA. The chain's CDR3 is CASRPTWGNEQFF. The CDR3 DNA reads TGTGCCAGCAGACCGACTTGGGGCAATGAGCAGTTCTTC.

The chain's CDR3 is CASSGRGYQPQHF. Here the CDR3 DNA reads TGTGCCAGCAGCGGTCGGGGCTATCAGCCCCAGCATTTT. The chain employs TRBV7-3 and TRBJ1-5, with a tentative D call TRBD1 (5 bases). Germline V CDR1 and CDR2: SGHTA, FQGTGA. The CDR3 sequence is 13 residues long. Trimming took 5 bases from V and 5 from J, leaving 10 bases between them.

The chain recombines TRBV7-6 with TRBJ2-7; 8 nucleotides align to TRBD1. This CDR3 spans 16 amino acids. The trim removed 1 base at V and 5 bases at J, leaving 10 bases unmatched. From germline, CDR1 is SGHVS and CDR2 FNYEAQ. CDR3 in DNA: TGTGCCAGCAGCTTAGATCGGGGACAGGCTAATGACGAGCAGTACTTC. Protein product: CASSLDRGQANDEQYF.

The rearrangement links TRBV6-5 to TRBJ2-1, with 12 bases aligning to TRBD2. Looked up from germline, CDR1 is MNHEY and CDR2 is SVGAGI. This CDR3 spans 15 amino acids. J gave up 10 bases and V 0 bases, and 4 bases lay outside the gene matches. CDR3 nucleotides: TGTGCCAGCAGTTACTCCGGACTAGCGGGAAGGGAGCAGTTCTTC. This codes for CASSYSGLAGREQFF.

The chain combines TRBV4-1 with TRBJ1-1; D is ambiguous. The germline V and J ends were trimmed by 0 bases and 3 bases, with 11 bases remaining between them. Germline lookup yields CDR1 MGHRA and CDR2 YSYEKL. This CDR3 region has 15 residues. The CDR3 bases are TGCGCCAGCAGCCAAGAAAGGGATCATGACACTGAAGCTTTCTTT. It yields the protein CASSQERDHDTEAFF.

The rearrangement links TRBV9 to TRBJ2-3; D is unclear. Trimming pared 1 base from V and 3 bases from J, leaving 9 bases between. CDR1 is SGDLS and CDR2 is YYNGEE in the germline V gene. The CDR3 is 14 amino acids. CDR3: CASSVYDETDTQYF. DNA for the CDR3: TGTGCCAGCAGCGTATATGACGAAACAGATACGCAGTATTTT.

In its sample, this clone was seen once. At one of its ends the junction is not consistent with the germline gene, which may arise from a read error. The chain combines TRBV19 with TRBJ1-5; maybe TRBD1 (6 bases). The CDR3 contains 13 residues. Germline-derived CDR1 and CDR2 are LNHDA and SQIVND (reference sequence). CDR3 in amino acids: CASKGQGNQPQHF. The CDR3 coding sequence is TGTGCGAGTAAGGGCCAGGGGAATCAGCCCCAGCATTTT.

The V gene is TRBV27, the J gene TRBJ2-7, with TRBD2 matching 14 bases. Per the germline V gene, CDR1 is MNHEY and CDR2 is SMNVEV (reference sequence). J was trimmed by 3 bases and V by 8 bases; bases with no gene match: 15. The CDR3 is 18 residues long. In DNA form, the CDR3 reads TGTGCCAGCGGGCGACTAGCGGGAGGGTTTCAAGGTTTCTACGAGCAGTACTTC. Residues: CASGRLAGGFQGFYEQYF.

This chain uses TRBV9 with TRBJ1-2, with 9 bases identical to TRBD1. The germline gives CDR1 SGDLS, CDR2 YYNGEE. V shed 4 bases, J shed 0 bases, and the junction held 16 bases outside the gene matches. The CDR3 spans 19 residues. The CDR3 DNA sequence: TGTGCCAGCAGCTCAACCACCGGGACAGGGAATTCTCCTAACTATGGCTACACCTTC. This encodes CASSSTTGTGNSPNYGYTF.

This chain's CDR3 is CASSSRDRGRNTEAFF. The CDR3 nucleotides read TGTGCCAGCAGCTCGAGGGACAGGGGGCGCAACACTGAAGCTTTCTTT. The rearrangement uses TRBV11-2 and TRBJ1-1, with 12 bases aligning to TRBD1. Germline V gene data show CDR1 as SGHAT and CDR2 as FQNNGV. V trimming: 4 bases; J trimming: 2 bases; junction bases outside the gene matches: 5. The CDR3 runs to 16 residues. The entire variable domain, with the rest obtained from reference TRBV11-2 and TRBJ1-1, is as follows: EAGVAQSPRYKIIEKRQSVAFWCNPISGHATLYWYQQILGQGPKLLIQFQNNGVVDDSQLPKDRFSAERLKGVDSTLKIQPAKLEDSAVYLCASSSRDRGRNTEAFFGQGTRLTVV.

The CDR3 spells CASSRAGGREAFF. The CDR3 DNA is TGTGCCAGCAGCCGCGCTGGAGGAAGAGAAGCTTTCTTT. This chain joins TRBV6-5 and TRBJ1-1; D is uncertain. This CDR3 spans 13 amino acids. Trimming cost V 6 bases and J 8 bases, with 16 bases left between them. Per the germline V gene, CDR1 is MNHEY and CDR2 is SVGAGI.

The chain combines TRBV19 with TRBJ1-5; 10 bases fit TRBD1. CDR1 and CDR2 (germline): LNHDA, SQIVND (reference sequence). This CDR3 contains 15 residues. V gave up 5 bases and J gave up 7 bases; unmatched junction bases: 8. The CDR3 here is CASSFTGQGYQPQHF. CDR3 bases: TGTGCCAGTAGTTTCACGGGACAGGGGTACCAGCCCCAGCATTTT.

The V gene is TRBV5-1, the J gene TRBJ2-7; the D is unclear. Looked up from germline, CDR1 is SGHRS and CDR2 is YFSETQ. The germline V and J ends were trimmed by 4 bases and 4 bases, with 9 bases remaining between them. This CDR3 has 12 amino acids. The DNA of the CDR3 is TGCGCCAGCAGCCTGGGATTTTACGAGCAGTACTTC. Translating gives CASSLGFYEQYF.

The chain joins TRBV25-1 to TRBJ2-2; possible D gene TRBD1, 5 bases. V gave up 1 base and J gave up 6 bases, with 6 bases separating them. This CDR3 comprises 13 residues. Germline-derived CDR1 and CDR2 are MGHDK and SYGVNS. DNA of the CDR3: TGTGCCAGCAGTGAATCAGGGTCCGGGGAGCTGTTTTTT. As protein: CASSESGSGELFF.

The chain is built from TRBV29-1 and TRBJ1-1; D unclear. Between the trimmed V and J ends, which lost 7 bases and 11 bases, there was a span of 14 bases. The CDR3 has 10 amino acids. Germline CDR1 SQVTM, CDR2 ANQGSEA. CDR3 bases: TGCAGCGCGAGAGACATTTCGGCTTTCTTT. Residues: CSARDISAFF.

V and J are TRBV4-1 and TRBJ2-5; D uncertain. The CDR3 totals 16 residues. Trimming took off 1 base at V and 3 bases at J, with 15 bases between the two ends. Germline V gene data show CDR1 as MGHRA and CDR2 as YSYEKL. The CDR3 nucleotides are TGCGCCAGCAGCCAAGGTGTTCTAGTCACCAAAGAGACCCAGTACTTC. Protein product: CASSQGVLVTKETQYF.

This chain joins TRBV29-1 and TRBJ1-2; D not resolved. V was clipped by 7 bases and J by 4 bases, with 13 bases between them. The germline V gene encodes CDR1 SQVTM and CDR2 ANQGSEA. The CDR3 spans 12 residues. As DNA, the CDR3 is TGCAGCGGCTTCGAACGATCCTATGGCTACACCTTC. It translates to CSGFERSYGYTF.